Listed below are T cell receptor beta chains from one sample, sequenced in a study of cytotoxic CD8 clonotypes in ibrutinib-treated CLL. Sequencing was performed with immunoSEQ multiplex PCR; in TCRdb, only in-frame clones are kept and a portion is missing. The sample shows over 70,000 clones, roughly 77% of them seen only once. The source was PBMCs, collected after 12 months of ibrutinib treatment. The receptors originated from a human donor with chronic lymphocytic leukemia. Each CDR3 is given with its conserved first and last residue. The D gene is left open where the match is weak. Clone size, where shown, is once, few, many, or a class for clones that have expanded.

V: TRBV30
J: TRBJ2-7
D: .
size: .
CDR3: CAWSVQWSRGLYEQYF
DNA: TGTGCCTGGAGTGTACAGTGGAGTCGTGGCCTTTACGAGCAGTACTTC

V: TRBV30
J: TRBJ2-3
D: TRBD2
size: .
CDR3: CAWGPTSTSGGTDTQYF
DNA: TGTGCCTGGGGTCCCACATCGACTAGCGGGGGCACAGATACGCAGTATTTT

V: TRBV5-1
J: TRBJ2-7
D: .
size: .
CDR3: CASSPPDSYEQYF
DNA: TGCGCCAGCAGCCCACCGGACAGCTACGAGCAGTACTTC

V: TRBV4-2
J: TRBJ2-6
D: .
size: .
CDR3: CASSPEGGLSGANVLTF
DNA: TGTGCCAGCAGCCCCGAAGGGGGGCTATCTGGGGCCAACGTCCTGACTTTC

V: TRBV19
J: TRBJ1-5
D: .
size: once
CDR3: CASSIAPGQGVYQPQHF
DNA: TGTGCCAGTAGTATAGCCCCAGGCCAGGGAGTTTACCAGCCCCAGCATTTT

V: TRBV7-2
J: TRBJ1-1
D: .
size: .
CDR3: CASSLLRDLTEAFF
DNA: TGTGCCAGCAGCCTACTCAGGGATTTGACTGAAGCTTTCTTT

V: TRBV7-3
J: TRBJ1-1
D: .
size: .
CDR3: CASRGPNTEAFF
DNA: TGTGCCAGCAGAGGACCGAACACTGAAGCTTTCTTT

V: TRBV19
J: TRBJ2-7
D: .
size: .
CDR3: CASSRGASFYEQYF
DNA: TGTGCCAGTAGCCGTGGGGCAAGCTTCTACGAGCAGTACTTC

V: TRBV4-2
J: TRBJ2-2
D: .
size: .
CDR3: CASSQGESTGELFF
DNA: TGTGCCAGCAGCCAAGGGGAGAGCACCGGGGAGCTGTTTTTT

V: TRBV6-5
J: TRBJ2-7
D: .
size: few
CDR3: CASSARLDSYEQYF
DNA: TGTGCCAGCAGTGCCCGACTAGACTCCTACGAGCAGTACTTC

V: TRBV7-9
J: TRBJ2-2
D: .
size: .
CDR3: CASSRGVSTGELFF
DNA: TGTGCCAGCAGCCGTGGGGTCAGCACCGGGGAGCTGTTTTTT

V: TRBV27
J: TRBJ2-7
D: .
size: .
CDR3: CASSPRGTYEQYF
DNA: TGTGCCAGCAGCCCCCGGGGTACCTACGAGCAGTACTTC

V: TRBV4-2
J: TRBJ1-2
D: .
size: .
CDR3: CASSPTPGDQGYGYTF
DNA: TGTGCCAGCAGCCCCACACCAGGGGATCAAGGCTATGGCTACACCTTC

V: TRBV5-1
J: TRBJ2-6
D: .
size: .
CDR3: CASSSTGANVLTF
DNA: TGCGCCAGCAGCTCGACAGGGGCCAACGTCCTGACTTTC

V: TRBV5-1
J: TRBJ2-1
D: .
size: .
CDR3: CASSPAGTAAREQFF
DNA: TGCGCCAGCAGCCCCGCCGGGACCGCGGCGCGGGAGCAGTTCTTC

V: TRBV28
J: TRBJ2-7
D: .
size: few
CDR3: CASSSPSAWGPSTYEQYF
DNA: TGTGCCAGCAGCTCACCATCAGCATGGGGCCCCTCTACCTACGAGCAGTACTTC

V: TRBV7-9
J: TRBJ2-3
D: .
size: .
CDR3: CASSPPHGGTDTQYF
DNA: TGTGCCAGCAGCCCCCCCCACGGGGGCACAGATACGCAGTATTTT

V: TRBV7-9
J: TRBJ1-2
D: .
size: .
CDR3: CASSLAGSSLYGYTF
DNA: TGTGCCAGCAGCTTAGCGGGAAGCTCACTCTATGGCTACACCTTC

V: TRBV6-6
J: TRBJ2-5
D: .
size: .
CDR3: CASSYAEGQETQYF
DNA: TGTGCCAGCAGTTACGCGGAGGGGCAAGAGACCCAGTACTTC

V: TRBV2
J: TRBJ2-7
D: TRBD1
size: .
CDR3: CASRRQGESYEQYF
DNA: TGTGCCAGCAGACGACAGGGTGAGTCCTACGAGCAGTACTTC

V: TRBV2
J: TRBJ2-1
D: .
size: .
CDR3: CASSLLNEQFF
DNA: TGTGCCAGCAGCCTCCTCAATGAGCAGTTCTTC

V: TRBV9
J: TRBJ1-2
D: .
size: .
CDR3: CASGAHTKAHYGYTF
DNA: TGTGCCAGCGGTGCCCACACCAAGGCCCACTATGGCTACACCTTC

V: TRBV6-6
J: TRBJ1-4
D: TRBD1
size: once
CDR3: CASTSGQGNEKLFF
DNA: TGTGCCAGCACCTCCGGACAGGGTAATGAAAAACTGTTTTTT

V: TRBV2
J: TRBJ2-2
D: .
size: .
CDR3: CASSGARGTGELFF
DNA: TGTGCCAGCAGTGGAGCTCGCGGCACCGGGGAGCTGTTTTTT